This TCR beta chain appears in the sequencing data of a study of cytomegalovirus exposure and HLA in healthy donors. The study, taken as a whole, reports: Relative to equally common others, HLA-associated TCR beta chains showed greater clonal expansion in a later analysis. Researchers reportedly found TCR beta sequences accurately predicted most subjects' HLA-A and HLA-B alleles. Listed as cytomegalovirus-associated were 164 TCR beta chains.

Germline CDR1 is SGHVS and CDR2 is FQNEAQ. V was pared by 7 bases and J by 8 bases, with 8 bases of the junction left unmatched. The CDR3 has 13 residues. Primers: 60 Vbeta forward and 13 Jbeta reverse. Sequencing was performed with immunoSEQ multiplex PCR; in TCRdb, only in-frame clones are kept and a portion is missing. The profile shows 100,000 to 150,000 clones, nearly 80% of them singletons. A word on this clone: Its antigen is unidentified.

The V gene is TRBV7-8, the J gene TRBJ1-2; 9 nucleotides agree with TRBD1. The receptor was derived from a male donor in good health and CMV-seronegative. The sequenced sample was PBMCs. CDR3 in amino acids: CASTPDRGVGYTF. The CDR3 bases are TGTGCCAGCACCCCGGACAGGGGAGTGGGCTACACCTTC.